This TCR beta chain was profiled in a study of shared clonotypes between healthy human individuals. Points from the study as a whole: A small donor pool kept down the genetic and exposure-history diversity that was represented.

Turning to this clone: Its specificity is not known.

It was across several immunoSEQ plates that each subset's genomic DNA was evenly split. The table came from immunoSEQ multiplex PCR; TCRdb's copy has only in-frame clones and leaves some out. The sample has over 400,000 clones; 70% to 80% are singletons. What was sequenced was PBMCs. The sequence was obtained from a woman aged 40 to 55 in good health. Some clones in this sample may be carry-over from other donors' samples.

The DNA of the CDR3 is TGTGCCAGCAGACCTCAAACTAGCGGCGATACGCAGTATTTT. As protein: CASRPQTSGDTQYF. This chain connects TRBV6-6 to TRBJ2-3, with TRBD2 identical over 8 bases. The CDR3 covers 14 residues. Germline CDR1 is MNHNY and CDR2 is SVGAGI (reference sequence). V shed 6 bases and J 6 bases; nucleotides not matched to a gene: 8.